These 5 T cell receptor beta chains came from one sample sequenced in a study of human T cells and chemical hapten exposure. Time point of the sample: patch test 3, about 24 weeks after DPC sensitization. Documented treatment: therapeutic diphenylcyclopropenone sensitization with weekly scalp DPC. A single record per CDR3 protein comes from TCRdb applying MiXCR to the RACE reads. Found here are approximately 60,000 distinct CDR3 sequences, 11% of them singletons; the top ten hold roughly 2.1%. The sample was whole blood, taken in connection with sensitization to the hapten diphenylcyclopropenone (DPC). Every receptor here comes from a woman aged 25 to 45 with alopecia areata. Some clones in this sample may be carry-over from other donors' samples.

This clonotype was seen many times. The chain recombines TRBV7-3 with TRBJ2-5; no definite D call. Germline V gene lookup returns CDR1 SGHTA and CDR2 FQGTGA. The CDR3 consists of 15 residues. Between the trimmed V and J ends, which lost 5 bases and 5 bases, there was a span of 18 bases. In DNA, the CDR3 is TGTGCCAGCAGCCAAACCGGTCTCCCCAGGGAGACCCAGTACTTC. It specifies CASSQTGLPRETQYF. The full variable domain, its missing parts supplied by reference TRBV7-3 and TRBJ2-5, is GAGVSQTPSNKVTEKGKYVELRCDPISGHTALYWYRQSLGQGPEFLIYFQGTGAADDSGLPNDRFFAVRPEGSVSTLKIQRTERGDSAVYLCASSQTGLPRETQYFGPGTRLLVL.

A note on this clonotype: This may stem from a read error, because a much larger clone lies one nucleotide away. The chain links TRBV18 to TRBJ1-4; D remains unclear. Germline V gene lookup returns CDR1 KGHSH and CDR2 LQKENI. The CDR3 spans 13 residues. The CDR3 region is CAGSHGENEKLFF. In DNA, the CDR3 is TGTGCCGGCTCTCACGGGGAGAATGAAAAACTGTTTTTT.

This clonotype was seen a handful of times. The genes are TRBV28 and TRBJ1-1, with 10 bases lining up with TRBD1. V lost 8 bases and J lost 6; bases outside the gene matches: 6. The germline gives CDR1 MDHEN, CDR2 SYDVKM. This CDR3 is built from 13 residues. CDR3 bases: TGTGCCAGCTTCCGGGACAGGGGCTCTGAAGCTTTCTTT. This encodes CASFRDRGSEAFF.

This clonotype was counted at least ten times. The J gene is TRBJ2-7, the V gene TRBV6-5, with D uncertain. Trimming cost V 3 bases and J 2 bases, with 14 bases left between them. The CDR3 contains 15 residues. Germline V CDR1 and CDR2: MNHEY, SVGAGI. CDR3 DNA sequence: TGTGCCAGCAGTTATTCTCGGGCCGAACCCTACGAGCAGTACTTC. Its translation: CASSYSRAEPYEQYF.

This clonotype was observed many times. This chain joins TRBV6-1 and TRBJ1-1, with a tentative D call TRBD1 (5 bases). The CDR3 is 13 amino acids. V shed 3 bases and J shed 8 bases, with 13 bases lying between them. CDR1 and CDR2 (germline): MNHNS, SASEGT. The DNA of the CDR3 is TGTGCCAGCAGTGACGGTTTCCAGGGAGAAGCTTTCTTT. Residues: CASSDGFQGEAFF.